The clone carrying this T cell receptor (beta chain) was detected a few times. Antigen unknown. Germline V gives CDR1 SGHKS, CDR2 YYEKEE (reference sequence). The junction had 12 bases not matched to a gene; V was cut back by 3 bases and J by 5 bases. The CDR3 totals 18 residues. TCRdb used MiXCR to reprocess the 5' RACE reads, holding one entry per CDR3 protein. The data contain under 800,000 distinct CDR3 sequences, 21% of them singletons. This entry belongs to a study of identical twins. Whole-study findings and limits: Clonotypes of the beta chain that were abundant in cord blood carried fewer insertions (memory repertoires showed none).

These records were also assigned to another study, of T cells expressing NK-cell markers. That work adds: The study left the HCMV specificity of expanded NKG2C+ T cell clones unresolved.

The chain has TRBV5-5 and TRBJ2-5; 14 bases agree with TRBD2. This receptor was obtained from a woman between 18 and 29 years old in good health. Material for sequencing was PBMCs. The DNA for the CDR3 is TGTGCCAGCAGCTCGAGACTAGCGGGGGGGCAGATTGAGGAGACCCAGTACTTC. Translation: CASSSRLAGGQIEETQYF.